These T cell receptor beta chains were read from a single sample in a study of blood T cell repertoires in COVID-19. Clones were sequenced by immunoSEQ multiplex PCR, and TCRdb holds only the in-frame ones, with some missing. The sample has about 160,000 clones, 87% seen once. Sequencing was carried out using peripheral blood. The source of these receptors is an elderly man with acute or convalescent COVID-19. The conserved cysteine and the conserved F or W are not part of the CDR3 here.

v_call cdr3_aa
TRBV28 ASSVGLPSYEQY
TRBV6-6 ASSPSGGARTGELF
TRBV7-9 ASSPQGADSGNTIY
TRBV6-5 ASSSGGLNQPQH
TRBV5-1 ASSSGTGTNEKLF
TRBV18 ASSPTGAGNTIY
TRBV19 ASSIRDGTYEQY
TRBV3-1/TRBV3-2 ASSNGYEQY
TRBV30 AWSAGGAYLNEQF
TRBV3-1/TRBV3-2 ASSTDTGSGNTIY
TRBV29-1 SVEQSVGEKLF
TRBV29-1 SVLLWTVQETQY
TRBV6-1 ASSDWDRGPYEQY
TRBV6-4 ASKGGCEQY
TRBV14 ATLPQPQH
TRBV30 AWTPQGLNTEAF
TRBV4-1 ASSQEQVYDEQY
TRBV7-9 ASLRPSPSGTADGYT
TRBV5-4 ASSTRTGNEQY
TRBV5-6 ASSWDTIYGYT
TRBV15 ATSIDRGKEKLF
TRBV11-2 ASRTNRRSGREYEQY
TRBV5-1 ASSLDSSSTDTQY
TRBV6-5 ASSYSPASGANEQF
TRBV6-6 ARRTRWGNEQF
TRBV3-1/TRBV3-2 ASSQVRADSGYT
TRBV5-8 ASSWTGLGEQY
TRBV5-1 ASSLAQGKVGTEAF
TRBV10-1 ASSLETNSPLH
TRBV3-1/TRBV3-2 ASSQAVSADTQY
TRBV6-1 ASSELFEGTYEQY
TRBV2 ASSQQGLGGPQY
TRBV19 ASSIGGTKSQPQH
TRBV7-6 ASSPEAGANSYEQY
TRBV27 ASSTTGVGNQPQH
TRBV28 ASSSPRGPGRETQY
TRBV5-8 ASSRGQGGKY
TRBV10-3 AIRAGDEKLF
TRBV7-8 ASSLGTAGESPLH